The rows below give T cell receptor beta chains drawn from one sample of a study of tumor-infiltrating lymphocytes in primary liver carcinoma. Each CDR3 protein is one row after TCRdb ran MiXCR on the multiplex PCR reads. In the table there are some 320,000 distinct CDR3 sequences, 65% of which are singletons. Sequencing was done on a sample of peripheral blood. The receptors derive from a man aged 35 to 55 with primary liver carcinoma and hepatitis B virus infection. Each CDR3 is given with its conserved first and last residue. The order of the fields is V gene, CDR3 protein.

v_call: TRBV11-2; cdr3_aa: CASIRGEAEETQYF
v_call: TRBV24-1; cdr3_aa: CATSDWSSYEQYF
v_call: TRBV6-1; cdr3_aa: CASAFTRDRGLSGQFF
v_call: TRBV6-2/TRBV6-3; cdr3_aa: CASSPGAYPYEQYF
v_call: TRBV5-1; cdr3_aa: CVSSADPPGEQYF
v_call: TRBV24-1; cdr3_aa: CATSDYETQYF
v_call: TRBV11-3; cdr3_aa: CVSSLNHGEQFF
v_call: TRBV28; cdr3_aa: CASSSRVEAFF
v_call: TRBV28; cdr3_aa: CASRPGTGGRNQPQHF
v_call: TRBV6-5; cdr3_aa: CASREVVGTDTQYF
v_call: TRBV29-1; cdr3_aa: CSAGDRVSAGANVLTF
v_call: TRBV11-2; cdr3_aa: CALSPTGDSNQPQHF
v_call: TRBV11-3; cdr3_aa: CASSSKAGGPRQFF
v_call: TRBV28; cdr3_aa: CASNTAGQSDTWELFF
v_call: TRBV29-1; cdr3_aa: CSGGTTGFNEQFF
v_call: TRBV6-2/TRBV6-3; cdr3_aa: CASSPTGDSNQPQHF
v_call: TRBV11-2; cdr3_aa: CASSLDQGENNEQYF
v_call: TRBV11-2; cdr3_aa: CASSSTIGGTGANVLTF
v_call: TRBV5-1; cdr3_aa: CASSANGQTSTDTQYF
v_call: TRBV6-2/TRBV6-3; cdr3_aa: CASKGTFNQPQHF